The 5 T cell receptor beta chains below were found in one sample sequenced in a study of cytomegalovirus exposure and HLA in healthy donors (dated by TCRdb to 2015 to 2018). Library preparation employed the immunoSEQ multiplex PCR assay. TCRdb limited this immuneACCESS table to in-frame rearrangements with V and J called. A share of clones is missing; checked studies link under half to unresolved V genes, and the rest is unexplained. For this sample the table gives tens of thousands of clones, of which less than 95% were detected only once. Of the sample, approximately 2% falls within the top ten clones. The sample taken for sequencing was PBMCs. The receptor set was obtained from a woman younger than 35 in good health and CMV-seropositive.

The CDR3 DNA is TGTGCCAGCTCACCACAGAGGGAAACTGAAGCTTTCTTT. This translates into CASSPQRETEAFF. J is TRBJ1-1 and V is TRBV18; D is undetermined. The germline V gene encodes CDR1 KGHSH and CDR2 LQKENI. The CDR3 is 13 residues long. Trimming removed 1 base at V and 5 bases at J, with 8 bases between. Looking up the rest from reference TRBV18 and TRBJ1-1 gives the full variable domain: NAGVMQNPRHLVRRRGQEARLRCSPMKGHSHVYWYRQLPEEGLKFMVYLQKENIIDESGMPKERFSAEFPKEGPSILRIQQVVRGDSAAYFCASSPQRETEAFFGQGTRLTVV.

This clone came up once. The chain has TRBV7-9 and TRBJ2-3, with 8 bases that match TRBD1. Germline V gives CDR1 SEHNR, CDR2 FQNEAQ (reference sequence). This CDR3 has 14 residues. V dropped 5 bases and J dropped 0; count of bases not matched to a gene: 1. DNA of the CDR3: TGTGCCAGCAGCCGGACAGGGAGCACAGATACGCAGTATTTT. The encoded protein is CASSRTGSTDTQYF.

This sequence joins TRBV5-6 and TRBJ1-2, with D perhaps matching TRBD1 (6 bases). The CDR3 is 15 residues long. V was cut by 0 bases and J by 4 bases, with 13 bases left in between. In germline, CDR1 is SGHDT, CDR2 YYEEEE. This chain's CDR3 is CASSLDREGSYGYTF. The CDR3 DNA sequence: TGTGCCAGCAGCTTGGACAGGGAAGGATCCTATGGCTACACCTTC.

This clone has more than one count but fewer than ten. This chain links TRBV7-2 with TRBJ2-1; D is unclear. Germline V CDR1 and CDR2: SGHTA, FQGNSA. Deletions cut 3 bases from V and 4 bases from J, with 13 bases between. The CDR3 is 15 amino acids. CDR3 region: CASSFYDNVYNEQFF. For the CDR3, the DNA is TGTGCCAGCAGCTTCTACGATAATGTGTACAATGAGCAGTTCTTC.

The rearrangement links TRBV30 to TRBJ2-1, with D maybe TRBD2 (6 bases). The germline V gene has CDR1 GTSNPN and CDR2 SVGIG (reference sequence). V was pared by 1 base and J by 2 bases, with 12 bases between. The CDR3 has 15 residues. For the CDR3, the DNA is TGTGCCTGGAGTGGGGGACTGGCAGCCTACAATGAGCAGTTCTTC. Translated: CAWSGGLAAYNEQFF.